These 10 T cell receptor beta chains were sequenced from one sample in a study of post-analysis software for immune sequencing data. Study-level results: Five or six TRBV segments (TRBV5-6, TRBV5-1 and TRBV20-1 among them) occurred more frequently in patients than in controls.

These receptors lack a known antigen. TCR beta libraries were prepared from cDNA with unique molecular identifiers. TCRdb reprocessed the PCR reads via MiXCR and lists one record per CDR3 protein. The sample has 380,000 or so distinct CDR3 sequences, roughly 30% seen once; the top ten hold around an eighth. Sequenced sample: blood. Receptor source: a girl aged 5-17 years with multiple sclerosis.

The chain is built from TRBV12-3 or TRBV12-4 and TRBJ2-1, with D possibly matching TRBD2 (5 bases). The CDR3 has 14 amino acids. V was pared by 2 bases and J by 7 bases, with 12 bases between. CDR3 bases: TGTGCCAGCAGTTTAAGTACGGGCGGGAATGAGCAGTTCTTC. It translates to CASSLSTGGNEQFF.

On this clonotype itself: It may be a read error: a sequence one base away is much more abundant. This rearrangement joins TRBV9 to TRBJ2-7, with TRBD1 matching 9 bases. This CDR3 comprises 15 residues. Germline CDR1 is SGDLS and CDR2 is YYNGEE. V lost 3 bases, J lost 5 bases, and 9 bases stayed unmatched. The CDR3 protein is CASSAQGAPSDEQYF. The CDR3 DNA follows: TGTGCCAGCAGCGCACAGGGGGCCCCTTCTGACGAGCAGTACTTC.

This clonotype was counted between two and nine times. V is TRBV7-3 and J is TRBJ2-7; 11 bases map to TRBD1. Germline CDR1 and CDR2: SGHTA and FQGTGA. The CDR3 totals 19 residues. V lost 0 bases and J lost 1; bases outside the gene matches: 11. This chain's CDR3 is CASSLTRVGQGALSYEQYF. The CDR3 nucleotides are TGTGCCAGCAGCTTAACAAGGGTCGGACAGGGGGCCCTATCCTACGAGCAGTACTTC.

CDR3 bases: TGTGCCAGCAGCTTCCAGCCGGGACAGACCTACAATGAGCAGTTCTTC. Translating it yields CASSFQPGQTYNEQFF. The gene calls are TRBV7-2 and TRBJ2-1; TRBD1 matches 7 bases. The CDR3 contains 16 residues. CDR1 and CDR2 (germline): SGHTA, FQGNSA. Losses at the gene ends were 3 bases for V and 2 bases for J; bases not matched to a gene: 7.

The chain carries TRBV18 and TRBJ1-1, with D perhaps matching TRBD1 (5 bases). Germline lookup yields CDR1 KGHSH and CDR2 LQKENI. Trimming left V 0 bases short and J 3 bases short, with 8 bases between. This CDR3 spans 14 amino acids. In nucleotides, the CDR3 is TGTGCCAGCTCACCACCGACGGGGGACACTGAAGCTTTCTTT. This translates into CASSPPTGDTEAFF.

The chain employs TRBV10-3 and TRBJ2-5; 8 nucleotides align to TRBD1. The last part of the DNA fits TRBJ2-7 better; the J call may be wrong. The CDR3 totals 15 residues. Germline V lookup: CDR1 ENHRY, CDR2 SYGVKD. The CDR3, as DNA: TGTGCCATCAGTGAGGGTGACAGGGGTCCCGGCGAGCAGTACTTC. Translation: CAISEGDRGPGEQYF.

A word on this clonotype: Germline and junction disagree at one end, which may indicate a read error. The chain uses TRBV7-9 and TRBJ1-2; the D is unclear. The CDR3 loop spans 13 amino acids. Germline V lookup: CDR1 SEHNR, CDR2 FQNEAQ (reference sequence). Written as DNA, the CDR3 is TGTGCCGGCAGCTTAAGAGGGAACTATGGCTACACCTTC. Its protein product is CAGSLRGNYGYTF. Full variable domain (rest looked up from reference TRBV7-9 and TRBJ1-2): DTGVSQNPRHKITKRGQNVTFRCDPISEHNRLYWYRQTLGQGPEFLTYFQNEAQLEKSRLLSDRFSAERPKGSFSTLEIQRTEQGDSAMYLCAGSLRGNYGYTFGSGTRLTVV.

This clonotype was observed at least ten times. The genes are TRBV5-4 and TRBJ2-5; D remains ambiguous. Per the germline V gene, CDR1 is SGHNT and CDR2 is YYREEE (reference sequence). The V end lost 4 bases, the J end lost 1 base, and 11 bases lay between the germline ends. This CDR3 has 14 amino acids. The chain's CDR3 is CASSPGRGQETQYF. In nucleotides, the CDR3 is TGTGCCAGCAGCCCCGGACGAGGCCAAGAGACCCAGTACTTC.

The chain combines TRBV2 with TRBJ2-1, with D maybe TRBD1 (5 bases). CDR1 and CDR2 (germline): SNHLY, FYNNEI. The ends were cut back, 3 bases at V and 3 bases at J, with 12 bases in the middle. The CDR3 extends over 15 amino acids. Here the CDR3 reads CASSEGRILYNEQFF. The CDR3 DNA reads TGTGCCAGCAGTGAGGGGCGTATACTCTACAATGAGCAGTTCTTC. The variable domain in full, with the rest retrieved from reference TRBV2 and TRBJ2-1, is EPEVTQTPSHQVTQMGQEVILRCVPISNHLYFYWYRQILGQKVEFLVSFYNNEISEKSEIFDDQFSVERPDGSNFTLKIRSTKLEDSAMYFCASSEGRILYNEQFFGPGTRLTVL.

J is TRBJ2-7 and V is TRBV9; 11 bases match TRBD2. The CDR3 spans 14 residues. J gave up 7 bases and V 3 bases, and 6 bases lay outside the gene matches. Germline values: CDR1 SGDLS, CDR2 YYNGEE. The CDR3 reads CASSGGLAEKEQYF. CDR3 bases: TGTGCCAGCAGCGGGGGACTAGCGGAAAAGGAGCAGTACTTC.